These 6 T cell receptor beta chains came from one sample sequenced in a study of T-cell memory formation after mild COVID-19. TCRdb analysed the 5' RACE reads with MiXCR anew, one entry per CDR3 protein. This table holds about 290,000 distinct CDR3 sequences, more than 15% found once. Sequencing was carried out using PBMCs or a T cell subset sorted from them (not recorded which). These receptors were obtained from a man aged 18 to 30 who had mild COVID-19 (a few samples of this study predate the infection). Cell type and time point are not known.

Ten or more counts support this clonotype. The chain recombines TRBV4-1 with TRBJ2-3, with 7 bases fitting TRBD1. This CDR3 is built from 15 residues. Germline CDR1 MGHRA, CDR2 YSYEKL. J gave up 2 bases and V 2 bases, and 4 bases lay outside the gene matches. DNA for the CDR3: TGCGCCAGCAGCCAAACGGGACAGATCACAGATACGCAGTATTTT. Its translation: CASSQTGQITDTQYF.

This clonotype came up a few times. The gene calls are TRBV6-6 and TRBJ2-5; weak D call: TRBD1 (6 bases). Germline V gene sequence: CDR1 MNHNY, CDR2 SVGAGI (reference sequence). The CDR3 consists of 11 residues. The V end lost 5 bases, the J end lost 14 bases, and 15 bases lay between the germline ends. As DNA, the CDR3 is TGTGCCAGCAGTCAGGGGACCGAAGCCTACTTC. Translating it yields CASSQGTEAYF.

This clonotype appeared many times. The chain couples TRBV7-8 to TRBJ1-3; 10 nucleotides align to TRBD1. J lost 8 bases, V lost 1 base, and 8 bases had no gene match. CDR1 is SGHVS, CDR2 FQNEAQ, per germline. The CDR3 covers 16 residues. The CDR3 coding sequence is TGTGCCAGCAGCTTAGTGGGGACAGGGGTCTATGACACCATATATTTT. Residues: CASSLVGTGVYDTIYF.

This clonotype was counted only a few times. V usage is TRBV6-2 or TRBV6-3 and J usage is TRBJ2-7; the D gene is possibly TRBD2 (7 bases). The CDR3 covers 15 residues. The ends were cut back, 5 bases at V and 0 bases at J, with 14 bases in the middle. Germline CDR1 reads MNHEY; CDR2 reads SVGEGT. CDR3 sequence: CASSIGGGLSYEQYF. In nucleotides, the CDR3 is TGTGCCAGCAGTATCGGCGGGGGCCTCTCCTACGAGCAGTACTTC.

This clonotype was seen a few times. The V gene is TRBV29-1, the J gene TRBJ2-7; D is uncertain. The length of the CDR3 is 11 residues. Looked up from germline, CDR1 is SQVTM and CDR2 is ANQGSEA. Between the trimmed V and J ends, which lost 2 bases and 8 bases, there was a span of 10 bases. The CDR3 reads CSVEFFQKQYF. Written as DNA, the CDR3 is TGCAGCGTTGAATTCTTCCAGAAGCAGTACTTC.

Ten or more counts support this clonotype. The chain employs TRBV5-1 and TRBJ2-7; TRBD2 matches at 7 bases. V lost 2 bases to trimming and J lost 1 base; unmatched junction nucleotides: 3. This CDR3 spans 14 amino acids. Germline values: CDR1 SGHRS, CDR2 YFSETQ. The CDR3 loop is CASSFAGVSYEQYF. The CDR3 DNA reads as TGCGCCAGCAGCTTCGCGGGGGTTTCCTACGAGCAGTACTTC.